One sample yielded the 17 T cell receptor beta chains listed below, sequenced in a study of blood T cell repertoires in COVID-19. The assay was immunoSEQ multiplex PCR, and TCRdb's table has in-frame clones only and misses some. In the table there are around 210,000 clones, roughly 85% of which are singletons. The sample comprised peripheral blood. These receptors came from a man between 50 and 59 years old with COVID-19, enrolled during active disease.

The J gene is TRBJ2-7, the V gene TRBV7-2, with D tentatively TRBD2 (6 bases). V gave up 6 bases and J gave up 1 base, with 10 bases separating them. There are 13 residues in the CDR3. Per germline, CDR1 SGHTA and CDR2 FQGNSA. The DNA for the CDR3 is TGTGCCAGCAGGGGGGGTACTTCCTACGAGCAGTACTTC. It yields the protein CASRGGTSYEQYF.

Only a few counts were recorded for this clone. The chain couples TRBV1 to TRBJ2-3; the table's D call, TRBD2, has no DNA check behind it. TRBV1 is noted as a pseudogene. The CDR3 spans 15 residues. The CDR3 sequence: CTSSQEAGPQDTQYF. CDR3 DNA: TGCACCAGCAGCCAAGAAGCGGGGCCGCAGGATACGCAGTATTTT.

V and J are TRBV9 and TRBJ1-5; possible D gene TRBD1, 5 bases. V shed 4 bases and J shed 2 bases, with 13 bases lying between them. The CDR3 totals 15 residues. Germline V lookup: CDR1 SGDLS, CDR2 YYNGEE. As DNA, the CDR3 is TGTGCCAGCAGCAAGGGGTTGTTCGGCAATCAGCCCCAGCATTTT. Translating it yields CASSKGLFGNQPQHF. Full variable domain (outside the CDR3, taken from reference TRBV9 and TRBJ1-5): DSGVTQTPKHLITATGQRVTLRCSPRSGDLSVYWYQQSLDQGLQFLIQYYNGEERAKGNILERFSAQQFPDLHSELNLSSLELGDSALYFCASSKGLFGNQPQHFGDGTRLSIL.

The gene calls are TRBV15 and TRBJ2-1, with TRBD2 matching over 14 bases. V lost 5 bases and J lost 8; bases outside the gene matches: 8. CDR3 length equals 16 residues. Per the germline V gene, CDR1 is LNHNV and CDR2 is YYDKDF (reference sequence). This CDR3 is CATSAPGTSGGDEQFF. CDR3 DNA: TGTGCCACCAGCGCTCCCGGGACTAGCGGGGGTGATGAGCAGTTCTTC.

CDR3 DNA: TGTGCCAGCAGCTTACGCCGGGACAGCCCCTCGGGTCATCAGCCCCAGCATTTT. It codes for CASSLRRDSPSGHQPQHF. The chain is built from TRBV11-2 and TRBJ1-5; TRBD1 aligns across 7 bases. Trimming at V came to 2 bases and at J to 5 bases, leaving 15 bases not matched to a gene. The germline V gene encodes CDR1 SGHAT and CDR2 FQNNGV. The CDR3 runs to 18 residues.

The gene calls are TRBV7-2 and TRBJ1-2; TRBD1 is a possible D gene (6 bases). Trimming stripped 2 bases from V and 7 bases from J, with 11 bases between. This CDR3 is built from 13 residues. In germline, CDR1 is SGHTA, CDR2 FQGNSA. CDR3 region: CASSLSGDAGYTF. The CDR3 DNA reads as TGTGCCAGCAGCTTATCAGGGGACGCTGGCTACACCTTC.

The chain combines TRBV6-2 or TRBV6-3 with TRBJ2-7; possible D gene TRBD2, 5 bases. V lost 4 bases to trimming and J lost 6 bases, with 7 bases between them. The CDR3 consists of 11 residues. In germline, CDR1 is MNHEY, CDR2 SVGEGT. CDR3 in DNA: TGTGCCAGCAGTTCAGCGGCCGAGCAGTACTTC. Translating gives CASSSAAEQYF.

The CDR3 reads CASSLQQGREQYF. CDR3 nucleotides: TGTGCCAGCAGCTTGCAGCAGGGCCGTGAGCAGTACTTC. The chain has TRBV5-5 and TRBJ2-7; the D gene is possibly TRBD1 (5 bases). Trimming took off 1 base at V and 7 bases at J, with 12 bases between the two ends. The CDR3 is 13 residues long. Germline V CDR1 and CDR2: SGHKS, YYEKEE (reference sequence).

V is TRBV6-6 and J is TRBJ2-7; 9 bases agree with TRBD1. The J segment lost 7 bases and the V segment lost 6 bases, leaving 10 bases of the junction unmatched. This CDR3 region has 14 residues. The V gene's germline CDR1 is MNHNY and CDR2 SVGAGI (reference sequence). CDR3 coding DNA: TGTGCCAGCAGCAGTCGGGACAGGGTTCGGGAGCAGTACTTC. This translates into CASSSRDRVREQYF.

A single count supports this clone. J is TRBJ2-7 and V is TRBV10-3; D is possibly TRBD1 (5 bases). The CDR3 length is 14 residues. From germline, CDR1 is ENHRY and CDR2 SYGVKD. V was shortened by 0 bases and J by 3 bases, with 9 bases between the two germline ends. The CDR3 sequence is CAISESTRDYEQYF. The CDR3, as DNA: TGTGCCATCAGTGAGTCGACCAGGGACTACGAGCAGTACTTC.

V usage is TRBV19 and J usage is TRBJ1-2; D ambiguous. CDR3 length equals 14 residues. Trimming took 3 bases from V and 7 from J, leaving 15 bases between them. Germline CDR1 reads LNHDA; CDR2 reads SQIVND (reference sequence). CDR3 protein: CASSISGSRGGYTF. DNA for the CDR3: TGTGCCAGTAGTATTAGTGGGTCGCGAGGTGGCTACACCTTC.

The V gene is TRBV9, the J gene TRBJ2-2; TRBD1 might be the D (5 bases). The germline CDR1 and CDR2 sequences are SGDLS and YYNGEE. Deletions cut 5 bases from V and 3 bases from J, with 14 bases between. This CDR3 region has 15 residues. CDR3 residues: CASSPFREDTGELFF. CDR3 sequence (DNA): TGTGCCAGCAGTCCCTTCAGGGAAGACACCGGGGAGCTGTTTTTT. Full variable domain (missing parts from reference TRBV9 and TRBJ2-2): DSGVTQTPKHLITATGQRVTLRCSPRSGDLSVYWYQQSLDQGLQFLIQYYNGEERAKGNILERFSAQQFPDLHSELNLSSLELGDSALYFCASSPFREDTGELFFGEGSRLTVL.

CDR3 sequence (DNA): TGTGCCAGCAGTTTATCCGCAGGGGTCATCTCCTACGAGCAGTACTTC. Protein product: CASSLSAGVISYEQYF. The chain links TRBV27 to TRBJ2-7, with a weak D call TRBD1 (6 bases). Germline CDR1 reads MNHEY; CDR2 reads SMNVEV (reference sequence). Trimming removed 0 bases at V and 0 bases at J, with 12 bases between. CDR3 length: 16 residues.

The chain joins TRBV27 to TRBJ2-3; 9 bases align to TRBD1. V lost 5 bases, J lost 4 bases, and 10 bases stayed unmatched. The CDR3 consists of 16 residues. The V gene's germline CDR1 is MNHEY and CDR2 SMNVEV (reference sequence). The CDR3: CASSTRQGERPDTQYF. For the CDR3, the DNA is TGTGCCAGCAGTACCCGACAGGGGGAGCGCCCAGATACGCAGTATTTT.

The chain has TRBV7-9 and TRBJ2-7, with 7 bases fitting TRBD1. The CDR3 length is 11 residues. The J segment lost 6 bases and the V segment lost 8 bases, leaving 4 bases of the junction unmatched. CDR1 and CDR2 from the germline V gene are SEHNR and FQNEAQ (reference sequence). This CDR3 is CASADRVEQYF. CDR3 DNA sequence: TGTGCCAGCGCAGACAGGGTCGAGCAGTACTTC.

The gene calls are TRBV2 and TRBJ1-6; the match to TRBD1 covers 7 bases. This CDR3 is 16 amino acids long. J was trimmed by 7 bases and V by 7 bases; bases with no gene match: 13. CDR1 is SNHLY and CDR2 is FYNNEI in the germline V gene. The CDR3 DNA follows: TGTGCCAGCACTACACAGGGGATCCCAATGAATTCACCCCTCCACTTT. Amino acids: CASTTQGIPMNSPLHF.

CDR3 DNA: TGTGCCAGCTCCAGGGACACCGGGGAGCTGTTTTTT. It yields the protein CASSRDTGELFF. This chain joins TRBV18 and TRBJ2-2; D may be TRBD1 (5 bases). CDR1 is KGHSH and CDR2 is LQKENI in the germline V gene. CDR3 length equals 12 residues. Trimming left V 6 bases short and J 3 bases short, with 5 bases between.